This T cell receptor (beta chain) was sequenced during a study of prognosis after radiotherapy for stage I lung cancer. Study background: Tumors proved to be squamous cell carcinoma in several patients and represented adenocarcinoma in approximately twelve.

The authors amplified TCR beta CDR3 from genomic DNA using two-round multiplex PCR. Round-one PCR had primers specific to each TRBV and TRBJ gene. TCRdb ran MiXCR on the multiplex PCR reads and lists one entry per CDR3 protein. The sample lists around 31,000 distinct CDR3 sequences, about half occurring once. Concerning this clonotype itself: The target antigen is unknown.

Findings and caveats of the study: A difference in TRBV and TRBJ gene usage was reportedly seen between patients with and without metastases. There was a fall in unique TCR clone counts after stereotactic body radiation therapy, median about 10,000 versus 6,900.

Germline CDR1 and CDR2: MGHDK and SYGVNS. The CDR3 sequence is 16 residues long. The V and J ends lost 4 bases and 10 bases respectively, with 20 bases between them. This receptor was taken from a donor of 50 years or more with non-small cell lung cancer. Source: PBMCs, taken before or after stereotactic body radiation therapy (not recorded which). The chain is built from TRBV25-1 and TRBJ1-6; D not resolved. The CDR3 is CASSVGPLEARSPLHF. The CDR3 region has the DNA TGTGCCAGCAGTGTTGGCCCCCTGGAGGCGAGATCACCCCTCCACTTT.